These 8 T cell receptor beta chains originate from one sample sequenced in a study of blood T cell repertoires in COVID-19. Measured with immunoSEQ multiplex PCR; TCRdb has only the in-frame clones, and not every one. The data contain about 76,000 clones, 75% to 90% of them seen just once; the ten biggest clones take up 15% to 20%. Sequencing used peripheral blood. The source of these receptors is a human donor in a cohort sampled during active COVID-19.

This rearrangement joins TRBV28 to TRBJ2-4; no definite D call. V was pared by 1 base and J by 0 bases, with 4 bases between. The V gene's germline CDR1 is MDHEN and CDR2 SYDVKM. The CDR3 has 14 amino acids. The CDR3 DNA sequence: TGTGCCAGCAGTTTATTCCAAGCCAAAAACATTCAGTACTTC. It translates to CASSLFQAKNIQYF.

The chain couples TRBV28 to TRBJ1-5; D is perhaps TRBD1 (6 bases). The CDR3 loop spans 15 amino acids. CDR1 MDHEN and CDR2 SYDVKM come from the germline V gene. Trimming removed 6 bases from V and 5 bases from J, with 17 bases in between. In DNA, the CDR3 is TGTGCCAGCAGATCCCCTCAGGGGCGCCATCAGCCCCAGCATTTT. Translating gives CASRSPQGRHQPQHF.

This rearrangement joins TRBV7-3 to TRBJ2-1; D is perhaps TRBD2 (6 bases). Germline values: CDR1 SGHTA, CDR2 FQGTGA. Trimming removed 5 bases at V and 6 bases at J, with 14 bases between. This CDR3 is built from 14 residues. The CDR3 reads CASSAAGPPNEQFF. The CDR3 nucleotides read TGTGCCAGCAGCGCAGCGGGCCCTCCCAATGAGCAGTTCTTC.

The chain joins TRBV4-1 to TRBJ1-5; 8 bases line up with TRBD1. CDR3 size: 17 residues. J gave up 0 bases and V 3 bases, and 7 bases lay outside the gene matches. Germline V CDR1 and CDR2: MGHRA, YSYEKL. DNA for the CDR3: TGCGCCAGCAGCCAGAAGACAGGGGTTTATAGCAATCAGCCCCAGCATTTT. Encoded protein: CASSQKTGVYSNQPQHF.

The gene calls are TRBV5-6 and TRBJ2-1; TRBD2 matches at 8 bases. Germline V gives CDR1 SGHDT, CDR2 YYEEEE. Unmatched junction bases numbered 18, after V lost 1 base and J lost 12 bases. The CDR3 has 17 amino acids. This CDR3 reads CASSLPLWRGDHLGQFF. CDR3 bases: TGTGCCAGCAGCTTGCCCCTTTGGCGGGGGGACCACCTAGGGCAGTTCTTC.

The chain has TRBV7-9 and TRBJ1-1, with TRBD1 identical over 9 bases. V shed 6 bases, J shed 1 base, and the junction held 3 bases outside the gene matches. CDR1 and CDR2 from the germline V gene are SEHNR and FQNEAQ (reference sequence). The CDR3 spans 14 residues. The DNA of the CDR3 is TGTGCCAGCAGGCCGGGACAGGGGAACACTGAAGCTTTCTTT. Its translation is CASRPGQGNTEAFF.

The count of this clone is one. The chain links TRBV28 to TRBJ1-1; 7 bases line up with TRBD1. The J segment lost 11 bases and the V segment lost 5 bases, leaving 11 bases of the junction unmatched. This CDR3 contains 13 residues. The V gene's germline CDR1 is MDHEN and CDR2 SYDVKM. Here the CDR3 DNA reads TGTGCCAGCAGTCCCGACAGGGCCAGGGCCGCTTTCTTT. Protein: CASSPDRARAAFF.

The CDR3 loop reads CASSVVSGIDNEQFF. DNA of the CDR3: TGTGCCAGCAGTGTAGTTAGCGGGATCGACAATGAGCAGTTCTTC. The chain is built from TRBV2 and TRBJ2-1; 8 nucleotides agree with TRBD2. The germline CDR1 and CDR2 sequences are SNHLY and FYNNEI. The length of the CDR3 is 15 residues. J was trimmed by 5 bases and V by 4 bases; bases with no gene match: 7.